The 16 T cell receptor beta chains below all came from one sample that was sequenced in a study of beta chain features in type 1 diabetes (dated by TCRdb to 2016 to 2019). The paper as a whole reports these results and caveats: In all four CD4+ subsets, TCRB CDR3 length was moderately but significantly shorter in type 1 diabetes patients.

The method was the immunoSEQ multiplex PCR assay. The High Capacity cDNA Reverse Transcription Kit was used to reverse transcribe all of the isolated RNA, meaning that expressed TCRB transcripts were what got sequenced. TCRdb's version of the immuneACCESS table is confined to in-frame rearrangements and falls short of the full clone set. An unresolved V gene accounts for under half of the shortfall where checked; the remainder is of unknown origin. A total of some 700,000 clones appear in this sample, about an eighth of them only once. 0.022% of the sample is taken by the ten largest. Their cognate antigens are unknown. Sequencing used naive CD4+ T cells from blood. The sample's cell subset or site label, decoded: true naive CD4+ T cells. These receptors were obtained from a man aged 18 to 35 with type 1 diabetes.

The chain recombines TRBV5-6 with TRBJ2-3, with TRBD2 identical over 11 bases. Germline lookup yields CDR1 SGHDT and CDR2 YYEEEE. This CDR3 is built from 15 residues. The V gene end was trimmed by 1 base and the J gene end by 6 bases; junction bases not matched to a gene: 4. This CDR3 reads CASSLTSGGYDTQYF. DNA of the CDR3: TGTGCCAGCAGCTTGACTAGCGGGGGATACGATACGCAGTATTTT.

CDR3 nucleotide sequence: TGTGCCAGCAAAAGGGGGCATTCGAACACCGGGGAGCTGTTTTTT. This sequence encodes CASKRGHSNTGELFF. This rearrangement joins TRBV6-5 to TRBJ2-2, with TRBD1 identical over 7 bases. The CDR3 extends over 15 amino acids. V shed 7 bases and J 0 bases; nucleotides not matched to a gene: 5. Germline CDR1 MNHEY, CDR2 SVGAGI.

This clone was seen a handful of times. The chain employs TRBV29-1 and TRBJ2-5; D may be TRBD2 (5 bases). V dropped 1 base and J dropped 5 bases, with 11 bases sitting between them. The CDR3 covers 13 residues. Germline V gene sequence: CDR1 SQVTM, CDR2 ANQGSEA. CDR3 in amino acids: CSVEARGSETQYF. The CDR3 nucleotides are TGCAGCGTTGAAGCTCGAGGGTCGGAGACCCAGTACTTC.

The chain combines TRBV27 with TRBJ1-2, with D perhaps TRBD1 (6 bases). Between the trimmed V and J ends, which lost 4 bases and 6 bases, there was a span of 18 bases. The germline V gene encodes CDR1 MNHEY and CDR2 SMNVEV (reference sequence). This CDR3 comprises 15 residues. For the CDR3, the DNA is TGTGCCAGCAGTTCTCCAGGGGAGCGCTTAAATGGCTACACCTTC. The encoded protein is CASSSPGERLNGYTF.

This clone was seen a few times. The gene calls are TRBV4-1 and TRBJ1-5; D is unclear. Trimming left V 2 bases short and J 4 bases short, with 9 bases between. The CDR3 has 14 residues. Germline V gives CDR1 MGHRA, CDR2 YSYEKL. The CDR3, as DNA: TGCGCCAGCAGCCAATTGGGAGGAAATCAGCCCCAGCATTTT. Protein: CASSQLGGNQPQHF.

The table lists this clone with a few counts. The gene calls are TRBV2 and TRBJ2-2; D may correspond to TRBD1 or TRBD2 (6 bases each). Germline CDR1 SNHLY, CDR2 FYNNEI. This CDR3 comprises 13 residues. Deletions cut 7 bases from V and 7 bases from J, with 13 bases between. As DNA, the CDR3 is TGTGCCAGCAAGGGGGACTTGGGCGGGGAGCTGTTTTTT. It encodes CASKGDLGGELFF.

This chain uses TRBV7-2 with TRBJ2-2, with D possibly being TRBD2 (6 bases). The CDR3 has 16 residues. Trimming removed 0 bases at V and 3 bases at J, with 11 bases between. Per the germline V gene, CDR1 is SGHTA and CDR2 is FQGNSA. The CDR3 sequence is CASSLAPLAHTGELFF. DNA for the CDR3: TGTGCCAGCAGCTTAGCGCCTCTAGCGCACACCGGGGAGCTGTTTTTT.

This clone occurred a few times. This rearrangement joins TRBV29-1 to TRBJ1-4, with D perhaps matching TRBD1 (5 bases). The V gene lost 7 bases and the J gene lost 4 bases, with 13 bases spanning the gap. The CDR3 is made up of 13 amino acids. In germline, CDR1 is SQVTM, CDR2 ANQGSEA. The CDR3 region has the DNA TGCAGCGCGACGGACACCATTAATGAAAAACTGTTTTTT. It is translated as CSATDTINEKLFF.

This clone has a handful of counts. The J gene is TRBJ2-7, the V gene TRBV6-5; D is uncertain. The V gene's germline CDR1 is MNHEY and CDR2 SVGAGI. V gave up 0 bases and J gave up 2 bases, with 11 bases separating them. The CDR3 contains 15 residues. CDR3 sequence: CASSYSKQGTYEQYF. The DNA of the CDR3 is TGTGCCAGCAGTTACTCGAAGCAAGGGACCTACGAGCAGTACTTC.

The chain employs TRBV29-1 and TRBJ1-1; no clear D gene. Per germline, CDR1 SQVTM and CDR2 ANQGSEA. V lost 7 bases and J lost 4, with 13 bases in between. The CDR3 covers 12 residues. As DNA, the CDR3 is TGCAGCGCCCGGTTGTCAAGCACTGAAGCTTTCTTT. Protein sequence: CSARLSSTEAFF.

The chain has TRBV15 and TRBJ2-7; TRBD2 matches 7 bases. V lost 2 bases and J lost 7; bases outside the gene matches: 11. Per the germline V gene, CDR1 is LNHNV and CDR2 is YYDKDF (reference sequence). The CDR3 length is 15 residues. In DNA, the CDR3 is TGTGCCACCAGCAGACCTCTAGGGATAGCGGGTGAGCAGTACTTC. Amino acids: CATSRPLGIAGEQYF.

The chain is built from TRBV5-1 and TRBJ2-7; possibly TRBD1 or TRBD2 for D (5 bases each). Deletions cut 4 bases from V and 5 bases from J, with 19 bases between. CDR3 size: 15 residues. CDR1 is SGHRS, CDR2 YFSETQ, per germline. The DNA for the CDR3 is TGCGCCAGCAGCCTCGGGACCCCGAGGCCCCACGAGCAGTACTTC. Amino acid sequence: CASSLGTPRPHEQYF.

The chain joins TRBV28 to TRBJ2-5, with D perhaps matching TRBD2 (6 bases). Germline loops: CDR1 MDHEN, CDR2 SYDVKM. V lost 3 bases, J lost 5 bases, and 13 bases lay in between. CDR3 size: 14 residues. The CDR3 nucleotides read TGTGCCAGCAGTTTGCGGGGTATCGAGGAGACCCAGTACTTC. Protein product: CASSLRGIEETQYF.

This clone was detected only a few times. The chain combines TRBV7-9 with TRBJ1-1, with TRBD1 matching over 9 bases. This CDR3 comprises 14 residues. From germline, CDR1 is SEHNR and CDR2 FQNEAQ (reference sequence). V trimming: 5 bases; J trimming: 5 bases; junction bases outside the gene matches: 6. Here the CDR3 reads CASSLDRGVTEAFF. CDR3 DNA sequence: TGTGCCAGCAGCCTCGACAGGGGGGTAACTGAAGCTTTCTTT.

This sequence joins TRBV30 and TRBJ1-2, with D unclear. V was trimmed by 1 base and J by 5 bases, leaving 5 bases between them. CDR3 length: 11 residues. The germline V gene has CDR1 GTSNPN and CDR2 SVGIG (reference sequence). In nucleotides, the CDR3 is TGTGCCTGGAGTGGAGAATATGGCTACACCTTC. This encodes CAWSGEYGYTF. Full variable domain (rest looked up from reference TRBV30 and TRBJ1-2): SQTIHQWPATLVQPVGSPLSLECTVEGTSNPNLYWYRQAAGRGLQLLFYSVGIGQISSEVPQNLSASRPQDRQFILSSKKLLLSDSGFYLCAWSGEYGYTFGSGTRLTVV.

This clone was counted ten times or more. The chain employs TRBV23-1 and TRBJ1-5; 9 bases align to TRBD1. Being an ORF, TRBV23-1 has a function that is uncertain. V trimming: 6 bases; J trimming: 14 bases; junction bases outside the gene matches: 11. The CDR3 runs to 13 residues. The CDR3 spells CASSHVPGQGEHF. CDR3 nucleotides: TGCGCCAGCAGCCATGTCCCGGGACAGGGTGAGCATTTT.